Each of the 15 T cell receptor beta chains below was sequenced from the same sample in a study of cytomegalovirus exposure and HLA in healthy donors (dated by TCRdb to between 2016 and 2019). Library preparation was by the immunoSEQ multiplex PCR assay. For the multiplex PCR, a mixture combining 60 forward primers for TCR Vbeta segments and 13 reverse primers for TCR Jbeta segments was used. The source is immuneACCESS, and TCRdb retained only in-frame sequences with V and J called. Part of the clones is not carried over; for the studies checked, unresolved V genes explain less than half of this, and the remainder is unexplained. In all, the sample holds approximately 100,000 clones, and more than 65% of those were seen once. The ten top clones hold about 0.84% of the sample. Sequencing input: PBMCs. The receptor source for this set is a boy between 5 and 17 years old in good health and CMV-seronegative.

This rearrangement joins TRBV5-6 to TRBJ1-5; 8 bases are a match to TRBD1. The CDR3 contains 15 residues. Trimming cost V 1 base and J 8 bases; bases outside gene matches: 8. Looked up from germline, CDR1 is SGHDT and CDR2 is YYEEEE. The CDR3 bases are TGTGCCAGCAGCTTGTCTGGACAGGGCGAGAAGCCCCAGCATTTT. Its translation is CASSLSGQGEKPQHF.

The J gene is TRBJ1-2, the V gene TRBV28, with D perhaps TRBD1 (6 bases). V was shortened by 5 bases and J by 3 bases, with 10 bases between the two germline ends. Germline V gene data show CDR1 as MDHEN and CDR2 as SYDVKM. The CDR3 spans 13 residues. CDR3 sequence reads: CASSRTGYYGYTF. The CDR3 DNA reads TGTGCCAGCAGTCGAACAGGGTACTATGGCTACACCTTC.

The chain couples TRBV7-2 to TRBJ1-1, with 8 bases fitting TRBD1. The CDR3 runs to 16 residues. The V and J ends lost 5 bases and 5 bases, in that order; junction bases with no gene match: 13. Per germline, CDR1 SGHTA and CDR2 FQGNSA. The CDR3 nucleotides read TGTGCCAGCAGCATGCGACAGGGGAGATATGAAACTGAAGCTTTCTTT. Protein product: CASSMRQGRYETEAFF. Full variable domain (remainder filled in from reference TRBV7-2 and TRBJ1-1): GAGVSQSPSNKVTEKGKDVELRCDPISGHTALYWYRQSLGQGLEFLIYFQGNSAPDKSGLPSDRFSAERTGGSVSTLTIQRTQQEDSAVYLCASSMRQGRYETEAFFGQGTRLTVV.

The CDR3 loop reads CASSGTSGGADEQFF. The CDR3 DNA is TGTGCCAGCAGTGGGACTAGCGGGGGGGCAGATGAGCAGTTCTTC. The chain couples TRBV6-5 to TRBJ2-1; 16 bases line up with TRBD2. After removal of 5 bases from V and 8 bases from J, the junction contained 3 bases not matched to a gene. Looked up from germline, CDR1 is MNHEY and CDR2 is SVGAGI. The CDR3 has 15 residues.

The CDR3 DNA reads as TGTGCCAGCAGACGACAGAACACTGAAGCTTTCTTT. It translates to CASRRQNTEAFF. The genes are TRBV6-1 and TRBJ1-1; the D is unclear. Between the trimmed V and J ends, which lost 6 bases and 1 base, there was a span of 6 bases. Germline assignment: CDR1 MNHNS and CDR2 SASEGT. The CDR3 contains 12 residues.

The V gene is TRBV5-1, the J gene TRBJ2-1; 11 bases agree with TRBD1. The CDR3 sequence is 15 residues long. The germline CDR1 and CDR2 sequences are SGHRS and YFSETQ. V was clipped by 9 bases and J by 3 bases; unmatched bases: 8. The CDR3 DNA follows: TGCGCCACTAAAACCGGGACAGGGGGCTACAATGAGCAGTTCTTC. This codes for CATKTGTGGYNEQFF.

V gene TRBV28 combines with J gene TRBJ1-2, with 9 bases aligning to TRBD1. Trimming removed 4 bases from V and 4 bases from J; junction bases left unmatched: 7. The V gene's germline CDR1 is MDHEN and CDR2 SYDVKM. The CDR3 spans 15 residues. Here the CDR3 reads CASSSGTGRSYGYTF. In DNA form, the CDR3 reads TGTGCCAGCAGTTCGGGGACAGGGAGGAGCTATGGCTACACCTTC.

This sequence joins TRBV15 and TRBJ2-7, with 7 bases aligning to TRBD1. Per the germline V gene, CDR1 is LNHNV and CDR2 is YYDKDF (reference sequence). CDR3 length equals 13 residues. After removal of 6 bases from V and 4 bases from J, the junction contained 6 bases not matched to a gene. Written as DNA, the CDR3 is TGTGCCACCAGAGCGACAGGGAGTTACGAGCAGTACTTC. Its protein is CATRATGSYEQYF.

With respect to this clone: This same CDR3 is encoded by further DNA sequences in the sample. This chain connects TRBV5-1 to TRBJ2-3, with TRBD2 matching over 9 bases. In germline, CDR1 is SGHRS, CDR2 YFSETQ. V shed 0 bases and J 2 bases; nucleotides not matched to a gene: 4. The CDR3 contains 16 residues. The CDR3 region has the DNA TGCGCCAGCAGCTTGGGGCTAGCGGGGACCACAGATACGCAGTATTTT. Residues: CASSLGLAGTTDTQYF.

The chain is built from TRBV5-4 and TRBJ1-3, with 9 bases aligning to TRBD1. With 0 bases clipped from V and 4 bases from J, the junction kept 11 bases outside the gene matches. Germline CDR1 and CDR2: SGHNT and YYREEE (reference sequence). The CDR3 extends over 18 amino acids. CDR3 coding DNA: TGTGCCAGCAGCTTGGGGATACAGGGGGCAGAATCCGGAAACACCATATATTTT. This gives the protein CASSLGIQGAESGNTIYF.

The chain has TRBV25-1 and TRBJ1-4; 9 bases agree with TRBD1. This CDR3 has 17 residues. J lost 2 bases, V lost 1 base, and 5 bases had no gene match. CDR1 is MGHDK, CDR2 SYGVNS, per germline. CDR3 region: CASSEWGQGTTNEKLFF. The CDR3, as DNA: TGTGCCAGCAGTGAATGGGGACAGGGCACGACTAATGAAAAACTGTTTTTT.

V gene TRBV9 combines with J gene TRBJ1-5; D ambiguous. Per germline, CDR1 SGDLS and CDR2 YYNGEE. This CDR3 has 13 residues. V was pared by 0 bases and J by 4 bases, with 5 bases between. CDR3 in amino acids: CASSVGQNQPQHF. CDR3 DNA: TGTGCCAGCAGCGTAGGGCAGAATCAGCCCCAGCATTTT.

This chain joins TRBV9 and TRBJ2-2; 11 bases line up with TRBD2. The CDR3 spans 15 residues. The V segment lost 2 bases and the J segment 3 bases; nucleotides outside the gene matches: 0. Germline V gene sequence: CDR1 SGDLS, CDR2 YYNGEE. This CDR3 reads CASSVGLADTGELFF. CDR3 DNA: TGTGCCAGCAGCGTGGGACTAGCGGACACCGGGGAGCTGTTTTTT.

V gene TRBV18 combines with J gene TRBJ2-3, with D possibly being TRBD2 (6 bases). Trimming pared 2 bases from V and 3 bases from J, leaving 9 bases between. Germline V CDR1 and CDR2: KGHSH, LQKENI. The CDR3 runs 14 residues. The CDR3 bases are TGTGCCAGCTCACCATGGGGGAGGACAGATACGCAGTATTTT. It encodes CASSPWGRTDTQYF. The full variable domain, rest sourced from reference TRBV18 and TRBJ2-3, is NAGVMQNPRHLVRRRGQEARLRCSPMKGHSHVYWYRQLPEEGLKFMVYLQKENIIDESGMPKERFSAEFPKEGPSILRIQQVVRGDSAAYFCASSPWGRTDTQYFGPGTRLTVL.

The genes are TRBV6-5 and TRBJ2-5, with 11 positions matching TRBD2. The last part of the DNA fits TRBJ2-7 better; the J call may be wrong. The CDR3 contains 15 residues. In germline, CDR1 is MNHEY, CDR2 SVGAGI. The DNA of the CDR3 is TGTGCCAGCAGTTACCTAGCGGGAGGCACCTACGAGCAGTACTTC. It translates to CASSYLAGGTYEQYF.